Listed below are T cell receptor beta chains from one sample, sequenced in a study of pediatric ulcerative colitis. Some clones are missing from TCRdb's copy, which holds only in-frame ones; the method was immunoSEQ multiplex PCR. The table includes about 35,000 clones, around 80% detected once. The material sequenced was gut tissue. The receptors shown here come from a boy under 18 with mild ulcerative colitis. The CDR3 runs from the conserved cysteine through the conserved F or W. The order of the fields is J gene, clone size, V gene, CDR3 protein. Size is omitted from some rows. Given values are once, few, many or a class for expanded clones.

TRBJ1-1,-,TRBV4-2,CASSQPDTLNTEAFF
TRBJ1-1,-,TRBV27,CASSLTTGKAFF
TRBJ2-7,-,TRBV11-3,CASSERGGLNYEQYF
TRBJ2-3,-,TRBV5-8,CASSLGDTLGDTQYF
TRBJ1-1,-,TRBV4-2,CASSQPDRDTEAFF
TRBJ2-7,-,TRBV30,CAWSVHQSEQYF
TRBJ1-2,-,TRBV6-1,CASSRDNYGYTF
TRBJ2-5,-,TRBV14,CASSFRLAHQETQYF
TRBJ2-1,-,TRBV10-2,CASSESVRLQLGNEQFF
TRBJ1-3,-,TRBV21-1,CASSKGQGPGNTIYF
TRBJ2-7,-,TRBV5-6,CASSSPGLAAVVVDF
TRBJ1-2,-,TRBV6-1,CASSVASETLYGYTF
TRBJ1-1,-,TRBV19,CASSPHRHRGANTEAFF
TRBJ1-3,-,TRBV11-3,CASSLGGTSFSGNTIYF
TRBJ2-7,-,TRBV11-3,CASSSRVSYEQYF
TRBJ2-3,-,TRBV13,CASRHLLADTDTQYF
TRBJ2-3,-,TRBV5-1,CASSLSSGPTDTQYF
TRBJ1-2,few,TRBV4-2,CASSQDFLGGYTF